The clone carrying this T cell receptor beta chain was counted between two and nine times. Germline V lookup: CDR1 DFQATT, CDR2 SNEGSKA (reference sequence). The CDR3 consists of 15 residues. Trimming shortened V by 3 bases and J by 8 bases, and 20 bases separated the two germline ends. The data were taken from a study of T cells in Graves' hyperthyroidism and ophthalmopathy. The authors obtained PBMCs from about 9 ml of fresh peripheral blood. RNA transcripts gave rise to amplified TCR beta CDR3 regions. RT-PCR in the first round (using the HTBI primer set) targeted the TCR CDR3. TCRdb fed the multiplex PCR reads into MiXCR, producing one record per CDR3 protein. In the table there are under 200,000 distinct CDR3 sequences, 9.4% of which are singletons.

The chain links TRBV20-1 to TRBJ2-1; a possible D gene is TRBD2 (6 bases). Sequencing was carried out using blood. The sequence derives from a woman aged 18-29 years with Graves' hyperthyroidism that later progressed to Graves' ophthalmopathy. The CDR3 protein is CSASSREVGEDEQFF. DNA of the CDR3: TGCAGTGCTAGTTCCAGGGAGGTGGGAGAGGATGAGCAGTTCTTC.